The entry below describes one T cell receptor (beta chain). The antigen is undetermined. The CDR3 has 15 amino acids. CDR1 ENHRY and CDR2 SYGVKD come from the germline V gene. Germline trimming cut 0 bases from V and 8 bases from J; bases unmatched to any gene: 6. These data belong to a study of T-cell memory formation after mild COVID-19. Study outcomes and limitations: Contracting clones from day 15 to 85 showed balanced CD4/CD8; later expanders favored CD4+. Among contracting clones, CD4+ were mainly CM/EM and CD8+ enriched in EMRA. Researchers found some responding clones in pre-infection memory, a sign that cross-reactive memory joined.

TCRdb reprocessed the 5' RACE reads with MiXCR, giving one entry per CDR3 protein. Of approximately 270,000 distinct CDR3 sequences listed, around 15% are singletons. Sequencing was performed on PBMCs or a T cell subset sorted from them (not recorded which). The receptor was derived from a man in his late teens or twenties who had mild COVID-19 (a few samples of this study predate the infection). Cell type and time point are not known. The chain uses TRBV10-3 and TRBJ2-1; 8 bases map to TRBD2. The CDR3 protein is CAISESMRGVDEQFF. Written as DNA, the CDR3 is TGTGCCATCAGTGAGTCGATGCGGGGGGTAGATGAGCAGTTCTTC.